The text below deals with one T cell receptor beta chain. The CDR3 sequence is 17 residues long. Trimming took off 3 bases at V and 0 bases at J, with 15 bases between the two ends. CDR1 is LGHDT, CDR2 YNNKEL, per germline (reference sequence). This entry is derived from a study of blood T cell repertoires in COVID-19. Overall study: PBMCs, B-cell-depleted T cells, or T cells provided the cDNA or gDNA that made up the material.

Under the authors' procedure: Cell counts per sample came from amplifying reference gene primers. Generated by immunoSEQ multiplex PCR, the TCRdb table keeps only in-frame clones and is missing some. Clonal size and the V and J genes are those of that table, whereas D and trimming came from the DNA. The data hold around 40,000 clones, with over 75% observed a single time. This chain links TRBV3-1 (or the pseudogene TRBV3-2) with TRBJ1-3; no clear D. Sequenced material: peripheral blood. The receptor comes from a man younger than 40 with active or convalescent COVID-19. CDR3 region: CASSQWKLNPSGNTIYF. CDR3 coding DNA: TGTGCCAGCAGCCAGTGGAAACTAAACCCCTCTGGAAACACCATATATTTT.